The clone carrying this T cell receptor beta chain has just a few counts. Its specificity is unknown. This sample was taken from a study of T cells after yellow fever vaccination. General observations from the study: Booster samples showed a return of most primary-vaccination clones (around 96% CD4, approximately 85% CD8). A weaker secondary response peaked on day 5, the primary on day 15.

This CDR3 has 15 residues. Trimming removed 3 bases from V and 2 bases from J; junction bases left unmatched: 10. CDR1 and CDR2 from the germline V gene are DFQATT and SNEGSKA (reference sequence). A 5'RACE template-switching step, the method used to make TCR cDNA, added a universal primer site and UMIs. TCRdb reanalysed the 5' RACE reads using MiXCR and keeps one entry per CDR3 protein. The sample records about 360,000 distinct CDR3 sequences, about 6.2% being singletons. The TCR sequence derives from a man aged 30 to 39 who received the YFV17D yellow fever vaccine. Sequencing was performed on PBMCs, taken 5 days after the yellow fever booster vaccination. The rearrangement links TRBV20-1 to TRBJ2-7, with TRBD2 matching 7 bases. The CDR3 spells CSASRSGGGPYEQYF. In DNA, the CDR3 is TGCAGTGCTAGTAGGTCCGGCGGGGGACCCTACGAGCAGTACTTC.